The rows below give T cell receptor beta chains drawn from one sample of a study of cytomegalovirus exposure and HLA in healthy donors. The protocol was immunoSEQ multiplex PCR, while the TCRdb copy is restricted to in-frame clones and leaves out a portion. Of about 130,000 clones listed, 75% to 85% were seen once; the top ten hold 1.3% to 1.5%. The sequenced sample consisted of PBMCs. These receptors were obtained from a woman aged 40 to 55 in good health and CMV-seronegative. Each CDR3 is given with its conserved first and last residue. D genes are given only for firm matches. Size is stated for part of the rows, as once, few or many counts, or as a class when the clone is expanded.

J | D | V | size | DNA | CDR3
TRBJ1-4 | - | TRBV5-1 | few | TGCGCCAGCAGCTTGTCACAGGCGAAAGAAAAACTGTTTTTT | CASSLSQAKEKLFF
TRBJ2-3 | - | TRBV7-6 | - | TGTGCCAGCAGCCTCTTAGATACGCAGTATTTT | CASSLLDTQYF
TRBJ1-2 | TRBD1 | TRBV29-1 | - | TGCAGCGTTGATACGGACAGGGTCTGCGGCTACACCTTC | CSVDTDRVCGYTF
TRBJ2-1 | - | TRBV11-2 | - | TGTGCCAGCAGCTCCCCCCGGGGTGAGCAGTTCTTC | CASSSPRGEQFF
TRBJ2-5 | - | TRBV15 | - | TGTGCCACCAGCAGAGATCCTCGGGAGACCCAGTACTTC | CATSRDPRETQYF
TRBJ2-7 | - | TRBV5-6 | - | TGTGCCAGCAGCTTGGTCGGTTCCTACGAGCAGTACTTC | CASSLVGSYEQYF
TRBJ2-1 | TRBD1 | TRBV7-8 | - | TGTGCCAGCAGCTCAACCTCTCCAGGGGGTTTCAATGAGCAGTTCTTC | CASSSTSPGGFNEQFF
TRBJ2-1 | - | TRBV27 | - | TGTGCCAGCGGCGGCGGGACCTTTTACAATGAGCAGTTCTTC | CASGGGTFYNEQFF
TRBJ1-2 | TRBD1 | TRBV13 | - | TGTGCCAGCAGGCCCCGGGACAGGCCCAACTATGGCTACACCTTC | CASRPRDRPNYGYTF
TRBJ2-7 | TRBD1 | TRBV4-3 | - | TGCGCCAGCAGCTTGACAGGGCGCGAGCAGTACTTC | CASSLTGREQYF
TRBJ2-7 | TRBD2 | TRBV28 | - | TGTGCCAGCAGTTTCTCGGGGGGAACTGGAGAGCAGTACTTC | CASSFSGGTGEQYF
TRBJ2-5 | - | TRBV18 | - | TGTGCCAGCTCACCTGCCTCCGGGACACCGTACCAAGAGACCCAGTACTTC | CASSPASGTPYQETQYF
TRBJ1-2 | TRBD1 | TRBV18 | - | TGTGCCAGCTCGCCCTGGACAGGGACCCTTAACTATGGCTACACCTTC | CASSPWTGTLNYGYTF
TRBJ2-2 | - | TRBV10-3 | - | TGTGCCATCAGTGAGTCGGCGGACGGGGAGCTGTTTTTT | CAISESADGELFF
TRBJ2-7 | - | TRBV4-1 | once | TGCGCCAGCAGCCAAGGGAGCTCCTACGAGCAGTACTTC | CASSQGSSYEQYF
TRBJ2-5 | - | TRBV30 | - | TGTGCCTGGAGTGTACTTGAGACCCAGTACTTC | CAWSVLETQYF
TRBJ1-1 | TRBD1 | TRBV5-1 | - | TGCGCCAGCAGCTTGGGGTACAGGGGCCACACTGAAGCTTTCTTT | CASSLGYRGHTEAFF
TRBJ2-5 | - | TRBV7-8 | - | TGTGCCAGCAGCCCCTCAGAGACCCAGTACTTC | CASSPSETQYF
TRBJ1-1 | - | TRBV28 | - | TGTGCCAGCAATCAAAGGTGGGGGGTTGAAGCTTTCTTT | CASNQRWGVEAFF
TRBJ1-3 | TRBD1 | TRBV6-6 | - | TGTGCCAGCAAAAACACAGGGGGAAGAAACACCATATATTTT | CASKNTGGRNTIYF